One and the same sample provided the 11 T cell receptor beta chains below, sequenced in a study of early T cells in non-severe SARS-CoV-2 infection. TCRdb redid the calling of the 5' RACE reads with MiXCR, one entry per CDR3 protein. The data hold roughly 100,000 distinct CDR3 sequences, with more than 10% observed a single time. The sequencing used whole blood, collected at baseline. These receptors all stem from an adult who was a healthcare worker with PCR-confirmed SARS-CoV-2 infection or an uninfected control (not recorded which).

This clonotype was detected many times. The chain links TRBV20-1 to TRBJ1-2; no firm D call. This CDR3 contains 13 residues. CDR1 DFQATT and CDR2 SNEGSKA come from the germline V gene (reference sequence). V gave up 0 bases and J gave up 4 bases, with 9 bases separating them. In DNA form, the CDR3 reads TGCAGTGCTAGAGATCGTGCTACCTATGGCTACACCTTC. Encoded protein: CSARDRATYGYTF.

This clonotype was observed a few times. The gene calls are TRBV12-3 or TRBV12-4 and TRBJ2-2, with D tentatively TRBD1 (5 bases). The CDR3 runs 13 residues. Trimming pared 6 bases from V and 5 bases from J, leaving 10 bases between. CDR3 nucleotide sequence: TGTGCCAGCAGCCGACAGTATACCGGGGAGCTGTTTTTT. Translating gives CASSRQYTGELFF.

This clonotype was detected only a few times. The V call is TRBV6-6, the J call TRBJ1-2; TRBD1 might be the D (6 bases). CDR1 MNHNY and CDR2 SVGAGI come from the germline V gene (reference sequence). The CDR3 is 17 residues long. The V gene lost 7 bases and the J gene lost 0 bases, with 21 bases spanning the gap. CDR3 in DNA: TGTGCCAGCACCTACACCCCTGGACAGTCTGCTAACTATGGCTACACCTTC. Residues: CASTYTPGQSANYGYTF.

The sample holds many counts of this clonotype. The chain uses TRBV5-1 and TRBJ1-6; TRBD1 might be the D (5 bases). The length of the CDR3 is 15 residues. The ends were cut back, 4 bases at V and 9 bases at J, with 17 bases in the middle. Germline loops: CDR1 SGHRS, CDR2 YFSETQ. CDR3 nucleotides: TGCGCCAGCAGCCAAATGGGAGAGGGACGTTCACCCCTCCACTTT. It is translated as CASSQMGEGRSPLHF. The full variable domain, with the rest looked up from reference TRBV5-1 and TRBJ1-6, is KAGVTQTPRYLIKTRGQQVTLSCSPISGHRSVSWYQQTPGQGLQFLFEYFSETQRNKGNFPGRFSGRQFSNSRSEMNVSTLELGDSALYLCASSQMGEGRSPLHFGNGTRLTVT.

V and J are TRBV11-3 and TRBJ2-4; D remains unclear. The ends were cut back, 0 bases at V and 0 bases at J, with 15 bases in the middle. Germline loops: CDR1 SGHNT, CDR2 YENEEA. The CDR3 has 18 residues. The CDR3 loop reads CASSLDFRAEVAKNIQYF. In DNA form, the CDR3 reads TGTGCCAGCAGCTTAGATTTTAGGGCGGAAGTAGCCAAAAACATTCAGTACTTC.

Many counts were recorded for this clonotype. This rearrangement joins TRBV7-9 to TRBJ1-1; 10 bases fit TRBD1. Germline CDR1 is SEHNR and CDR2 is FQNEAQ (reference sequence). The J segment lost 5 bases and the V segment lost 5 bases, leaving 5 bases of the junction unmatched. The CDR3 loop spans 14 amino acids. The CDR3 DNA reads as TGTGCCAGCAGCCAGGGACAGGGGAGGACTGAAGCTTTCTTT. The encoded protein is CASSQGQGRTEAFF. The whole variable domain, remainder taken from reference TRBV7-9 and TRBJ1-1, is DTGVSQNPRHKITKRGQNVTFRCDPISEHNRLYWYRQTLGQGPEFLTYFQNEAQLEKSRLLSDRFSAERPKGSFSTLEIQRTEQGDSAMYLCASSQGQGRTEAFFGQGTRLTVV.

This clonotype was counted a few times. The chain has TRBV7-2 and TRBJ2-7; D remains ambiguous. Germline loops: CDR1 SGHTA, CDR2 FQGNSA. The CDR3 is made up of 12 amino acids. Trimming left V 5 bases short and J 4 bases short, with 9 bases between. CDR3 DNA: TGTGCCAGCAGCCTGACTTGGTACGAGCAGTACTTC. As protein: CASSLTWYEQYF.

The chain uses TRBV20-1 and TRBJ2-7; no reliable D call. The CDR3 has 10 residues. Germline V gene lookup returns CDR1 DFQATT and CDR2 SNEGSKA (reference sequence). Trimming took off 6 bases at V and 6 bases at J, with 9 bases between the two ends. The CDR3: CSASPREQYF. CDR3 DNA: TGCAGTGCCTCCCCGCGCGAGCAGTACTTC.

The chain uses TRBV7-9 and TRBJ2-3, with D possibly matching TRBD1 (6 bases). Germline CDR1 reads SEHNR; CDR2 reads FQNEAQ (reference sequence). V was trimmed by 5 bases and J by 1 base, leaving 7 bases between them. The CDR3 runs to 13 residues. CDR3 sequence reads: CASSRTGTDTQYF. CDR3 sequence (DNA): TGTGCCAGCAGCAGGACAGGCACAGATACGCAGTATTTT.

CDR3 nucleotides: TGTGCCAGCAAGAACGACAGACCATCCACAGATACGCAGTATTTT. It encodes CASKNDRPSTDTQYF. V is TRBV6-2 or TRBV6-3 and J is TRBJ2-3; weak D call: TRBD1 (5 bases). The ends were cut back, 7 bases at V and 2 bases at J, with 16 bases in the middle. Per germline, CDR1 MNHEY and CDR2 SVGEGT. CDR3 size: 15 residues.

This chain links TRBV9 with TRBJ2-7; no clear D. V shed 4 bases and J shed 0 bases, with 8 bases lying between them. Germline CDR1 and CDR2: SGDLS and YYNGEE. The CDR3 length is 13 residues. The CDR3 DNA sequence: TGTGCCAGCAGCTCCACGAGCTCCTACGAGCAGTACTTC. Protein sequence: CASSSTSSYEQYF.